This TCR beta chain was obtained from a study of blood T cell repertoires in COVID-19. The junction had 14 bases not matched to a gene; V was cut back by 0 bases and J by 5 bases. The germline V gene encodes CDR1 SGHRS and CDR2 YFSETQ. The CDR3 is made up of 18 amino acids. The assay was immunoSEQ multiplex PCR, and TCRdb's table has in-frame clones only and misses some. The table lists 250,000 or so clones, 80% to 95% of them singletons. This clonotype was sampled from a man aged 40-55 years who had been exposed to COVID-19. V usage is TRBV5-1 and J usage is TRBJ2-1; 7 bases are shared with TRBD2. Input material: PBMCs or T cells enriched from blood (not recorded which). The CDR3 coding sequence is TGCGCCAGCAGCTTGGAAGCTAGCGGAGAAACAAGGGACAATGAGCAGTTCTTC. It yields the protein CASSLEASGETRDNEQFF.